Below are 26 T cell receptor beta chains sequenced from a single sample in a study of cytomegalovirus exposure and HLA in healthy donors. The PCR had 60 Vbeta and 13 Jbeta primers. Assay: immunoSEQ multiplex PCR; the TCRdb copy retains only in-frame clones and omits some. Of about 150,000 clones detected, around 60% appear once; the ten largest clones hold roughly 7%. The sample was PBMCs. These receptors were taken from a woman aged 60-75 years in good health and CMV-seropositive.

CDR3 in DNA: TGTGCCAGCAGCTTGACTAGCGATTCCTACAATGAGCAGTTCTTC. This translates into CASSLTSDSYNEQFF. This rearrangement joins TRBV7-2 to TRBJ2-1; 8 bases align to TRBD2. Germline CDR1 and CDR2: SGHTA and FQGNSA. The CDR3 runs 15 residues. V gave up 3 bases and J gave up 1 base; unmatched junction bases: 2.

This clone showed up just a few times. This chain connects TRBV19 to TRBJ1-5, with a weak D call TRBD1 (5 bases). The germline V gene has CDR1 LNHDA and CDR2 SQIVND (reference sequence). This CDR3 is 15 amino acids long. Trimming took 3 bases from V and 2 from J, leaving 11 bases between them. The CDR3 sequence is CASSIWGGGNQPQHF. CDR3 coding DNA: TGTGCCAGTAGTATCTGGGGAGGGGGCAATCAGCCCCAGCATTTT.

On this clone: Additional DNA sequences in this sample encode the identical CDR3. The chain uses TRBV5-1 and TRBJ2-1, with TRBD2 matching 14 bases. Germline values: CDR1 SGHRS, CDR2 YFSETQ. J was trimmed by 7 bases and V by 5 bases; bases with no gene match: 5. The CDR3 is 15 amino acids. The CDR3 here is CASSSGLAGVNEQFF. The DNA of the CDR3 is TGCGCCAGCAGTTCGGGACTAGCGGGAGTTAATGAGCAGTTCTTC.

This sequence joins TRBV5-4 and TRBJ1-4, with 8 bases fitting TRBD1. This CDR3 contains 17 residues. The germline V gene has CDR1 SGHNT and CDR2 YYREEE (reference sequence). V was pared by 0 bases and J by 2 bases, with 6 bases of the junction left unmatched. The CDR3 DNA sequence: TGTGCCAGCAGCTTGGGTCAGGGGGCGCGTACTAATGAAAAACTGTTTTTT. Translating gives CASSLGQGARTNEKLFF.

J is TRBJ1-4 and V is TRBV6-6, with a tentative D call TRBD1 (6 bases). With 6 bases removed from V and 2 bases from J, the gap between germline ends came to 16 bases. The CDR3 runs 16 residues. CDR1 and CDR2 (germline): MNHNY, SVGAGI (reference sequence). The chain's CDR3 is CASSHTGRSTNEKLFF. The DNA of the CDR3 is TGTGCCAGCAGCCACACAGGGCGCAGTACTAATGAAAAACTGTTTTTT.

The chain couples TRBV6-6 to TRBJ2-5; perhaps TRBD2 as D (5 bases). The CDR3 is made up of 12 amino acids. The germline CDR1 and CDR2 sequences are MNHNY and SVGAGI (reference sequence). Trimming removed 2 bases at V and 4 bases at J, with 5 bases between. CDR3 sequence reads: CASSYEGETQYF. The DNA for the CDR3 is TGTGCCAGCAGTTACGAGGGAGAGACCCAGTACTTC.

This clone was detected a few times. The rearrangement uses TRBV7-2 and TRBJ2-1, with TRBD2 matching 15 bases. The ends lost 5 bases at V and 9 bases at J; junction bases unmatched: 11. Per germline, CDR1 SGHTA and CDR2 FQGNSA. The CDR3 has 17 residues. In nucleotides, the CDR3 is TGTGCCAGCAGCCCCCCTGGACTAGCGGGAGGGGGGAGTGAGCAGTTCTTC. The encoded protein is CASSPPGLAGGGSEQFF.

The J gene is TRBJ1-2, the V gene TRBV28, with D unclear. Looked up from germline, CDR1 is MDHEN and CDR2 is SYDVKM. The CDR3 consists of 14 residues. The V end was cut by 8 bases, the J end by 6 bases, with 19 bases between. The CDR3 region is CASLASAEGDGYTF. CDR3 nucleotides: TGTGCCAGCCTAGCATCCGCGGAGGGTGATGGCTACACCTTC.

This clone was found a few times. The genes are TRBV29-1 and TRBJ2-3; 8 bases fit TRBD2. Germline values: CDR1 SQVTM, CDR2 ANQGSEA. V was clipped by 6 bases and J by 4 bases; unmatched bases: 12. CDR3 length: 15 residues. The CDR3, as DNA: TGCAGCGTGGCCCCCTCGGGAGGGAGTGCAGATACGCAGTATTTT. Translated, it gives CSVAPSGGSADTQYF.

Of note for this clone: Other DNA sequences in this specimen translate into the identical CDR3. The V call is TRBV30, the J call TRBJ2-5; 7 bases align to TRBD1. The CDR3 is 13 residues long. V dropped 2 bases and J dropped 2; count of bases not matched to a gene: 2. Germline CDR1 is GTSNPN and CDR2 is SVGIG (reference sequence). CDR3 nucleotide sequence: TGTGCCTGGAGTAGGGACAGACAAGAGACCCAGTACTTC. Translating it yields CAWSRDRQETQYF.

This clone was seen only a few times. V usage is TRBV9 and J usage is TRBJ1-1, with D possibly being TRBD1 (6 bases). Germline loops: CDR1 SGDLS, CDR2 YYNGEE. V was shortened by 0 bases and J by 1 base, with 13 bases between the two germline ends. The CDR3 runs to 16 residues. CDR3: CASSVEGGVQNTEAFF. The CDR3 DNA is TGTGCCAGCAGCGTAGAGGGGGGGGTGCAGAACACTGAAGCTTTCTTT.

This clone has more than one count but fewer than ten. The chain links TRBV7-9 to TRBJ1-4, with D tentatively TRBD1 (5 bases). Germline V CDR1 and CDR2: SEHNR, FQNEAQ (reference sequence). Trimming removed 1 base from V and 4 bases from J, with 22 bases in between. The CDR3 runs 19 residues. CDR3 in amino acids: CASSLGAGPLSPINEKLFF. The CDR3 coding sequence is TGTGCCAGCAGCTTAGGAGCAGGGCCTCTATCACCTATTAATGAAAAACTGTTTTTT.

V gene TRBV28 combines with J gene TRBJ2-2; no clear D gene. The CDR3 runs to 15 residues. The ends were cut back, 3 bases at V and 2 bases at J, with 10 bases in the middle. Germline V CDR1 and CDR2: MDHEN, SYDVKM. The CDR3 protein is CASSFPTHNTGELFF. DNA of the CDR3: TGTGCCAGCAGTTTCCCCACTCACAACACCGGGGAGCTGTTTTTT.

DNA for the CDR3: TGTGCCAGCATTTCGACTAGCGGAGAGAACACCGGGGAGCTGTTTTTT. As protein: CASISTSGENTGELFF. This chain uses TRBV7-6 with TRBJ2-2, with TRBD2 matching over 9 bases. This CDR3 has 16 residues. V lost 7 bases, J lost 1 base, and 7 bases stayed unmatched. Looked up from germline, CDR1 is SGHVS and CDR2 is FNYEAQ.

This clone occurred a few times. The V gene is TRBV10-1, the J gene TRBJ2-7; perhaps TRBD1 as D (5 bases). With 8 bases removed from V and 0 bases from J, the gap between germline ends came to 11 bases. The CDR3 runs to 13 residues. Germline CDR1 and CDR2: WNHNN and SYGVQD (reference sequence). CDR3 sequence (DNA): TGCGCCAGCCGGTCGGACACCTCCTACGAGCAGTACTTC. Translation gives CASRSDTSYEQYF.

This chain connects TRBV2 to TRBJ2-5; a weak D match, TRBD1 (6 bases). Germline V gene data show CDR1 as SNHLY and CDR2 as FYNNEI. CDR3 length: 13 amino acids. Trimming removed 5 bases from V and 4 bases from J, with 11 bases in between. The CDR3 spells CASSPRGTETQYF. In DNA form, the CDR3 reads TGTGCCAGCAGTCCCAGGGGAACAGAGACCCAGTACTTC.

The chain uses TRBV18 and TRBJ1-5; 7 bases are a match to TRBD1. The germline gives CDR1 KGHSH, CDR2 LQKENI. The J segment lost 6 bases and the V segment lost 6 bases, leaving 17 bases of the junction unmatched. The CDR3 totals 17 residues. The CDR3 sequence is CASSPAGGQTITQPQHF. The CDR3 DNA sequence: TGTGCCAGCTCCCCCGCAGGGGGTCAAACGATTACTCAGCCCCAGCATTTT.

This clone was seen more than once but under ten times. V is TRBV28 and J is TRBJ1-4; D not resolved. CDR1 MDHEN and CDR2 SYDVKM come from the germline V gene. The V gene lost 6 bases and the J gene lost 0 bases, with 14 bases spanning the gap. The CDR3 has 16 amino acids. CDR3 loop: CASSELAEATNEKLFF. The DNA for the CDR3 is TGTGCCAGCAGCGAGCTTGCGGAAGCAACTAATGAAAAACTGTTTTTT.

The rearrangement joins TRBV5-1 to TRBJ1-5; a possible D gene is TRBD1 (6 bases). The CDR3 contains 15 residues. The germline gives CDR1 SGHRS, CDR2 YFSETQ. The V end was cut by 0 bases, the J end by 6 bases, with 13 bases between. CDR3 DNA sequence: TGCGCCAGCAGCTTGGGGGGGGGCGGGGGTCAGCCCCAGCATTTT. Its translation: CASSLGGGGGQPQHF.

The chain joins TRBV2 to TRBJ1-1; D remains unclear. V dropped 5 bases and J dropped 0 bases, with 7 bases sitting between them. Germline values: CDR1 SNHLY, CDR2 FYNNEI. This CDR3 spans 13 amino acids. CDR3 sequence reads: CASSKDLNTEAFF. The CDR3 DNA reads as TGTGCCAGCAGTAAGGACTTGAACACTGAAGCTTTCTTT.

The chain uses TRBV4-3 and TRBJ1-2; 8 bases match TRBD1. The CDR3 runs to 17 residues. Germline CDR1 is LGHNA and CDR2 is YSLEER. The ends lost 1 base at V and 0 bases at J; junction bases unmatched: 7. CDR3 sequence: CASSQGTGIVANYGYTF. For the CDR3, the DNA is TGCGCCAGCAGCCAAGGGACAGGGATTGTAGCTAACTATGGCTACACCTTC.

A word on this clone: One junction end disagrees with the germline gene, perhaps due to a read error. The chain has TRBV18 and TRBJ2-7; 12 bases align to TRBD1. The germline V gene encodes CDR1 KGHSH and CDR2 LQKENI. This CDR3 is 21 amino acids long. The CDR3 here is CAGSPSSLYRDRGRISYEQYF. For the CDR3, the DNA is TGTGCCGGCTCACCATCATCCCTATACCGGGACAGGGGGCGTATCTCCTACGAGCAGTACTTC.

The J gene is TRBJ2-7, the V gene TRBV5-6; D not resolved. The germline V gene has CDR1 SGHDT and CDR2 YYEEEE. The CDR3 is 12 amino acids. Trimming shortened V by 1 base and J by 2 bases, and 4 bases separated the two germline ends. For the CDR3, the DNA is TGTGCCAGCAGCTTGTTCACCTACGAGCAGTACTTC. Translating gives CASSLFTYEQYF.

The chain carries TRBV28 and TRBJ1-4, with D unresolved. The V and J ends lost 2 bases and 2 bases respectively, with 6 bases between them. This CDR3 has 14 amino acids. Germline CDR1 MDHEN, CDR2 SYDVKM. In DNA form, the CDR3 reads TGTGCCAGCAGTTTACCGGGGACTAATGAAAAACTGTTTTTT. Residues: CASSLPGTNEKLFF.

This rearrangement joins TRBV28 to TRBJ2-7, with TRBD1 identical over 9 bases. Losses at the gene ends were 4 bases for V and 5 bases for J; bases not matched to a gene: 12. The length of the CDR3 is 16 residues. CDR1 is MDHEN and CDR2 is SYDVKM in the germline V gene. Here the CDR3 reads CASSSPTGQGRNEQYF. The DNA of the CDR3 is TGTGCCAGCAGTTCGCCGACGGGACAGGGAAGGAACGAGCAGTACTTC.

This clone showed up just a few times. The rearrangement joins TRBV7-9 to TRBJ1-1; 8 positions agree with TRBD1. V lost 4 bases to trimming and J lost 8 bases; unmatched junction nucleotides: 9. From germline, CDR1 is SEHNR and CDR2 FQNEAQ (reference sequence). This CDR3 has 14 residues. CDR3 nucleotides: TGTGCCAGCAGCTCAGGACAGGGACACCCGGAAGCTTTCTTT. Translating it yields CASSSGQGHPEAFF.